This T cell receptor beta chain was observed in a study of Tregs in tolerant kidney transplant recipients. Unstimulated Tregs (CD4+CD25+CD127-) and CD4+CD25- non-Tregs were sorted from PBMCs. An overnight rest at 37°C with around 210 IU/ml IL-2 preceded regulatory T cell sorting from thawed PBMCs. This CDR3 region has 13 residues. V dropped 1 base and J dropped 1 base, with 5 bases sitting between them. CDR1 SGHNT and CDR2 YYREEE come from the germline V gene (reference sequence). Data came from immunoSEQ multiplex PCR; TCRdb stores just in-frame clones and leaves some out. The table records roughly 80,000 clones, approximately 89% of them present only once. Findings and caveats of the study: The small number of patients limits these findings pending further validation.

Details on this clone: Its antigen is undetermined.

The sequenced sample was Tregs from blood, obtained before the transplant. This chain uses TRBV5-4 with TRBJ2-5; no definite D call. The sequence was obtained from a human donor who received a combined kidney and bone marrow transplant. DNA for the CDR3: TGTGCCAGCAGCTTGACCTTCCAAGAGACCCAGTACTTC. Its translation: CASSLTFQETQYF.